These T cell receptor beta chains were read from a single sample in a study of blood T cell repertoires in COVID-19. Clones were sequenced by immunoSEQ multiplex PCR, and TCRdb holds only the in-frame ones, with some missing. In the table there are about 160,000 clones, over 80% of which are singletons. Sample: peripheral blood. The receptor set was obtained from a young man with COVID-19, enrolled during active disease. The CDR3 runs from the conserved cysteine through the conserved F or W. A D gene is named only where the DNA matches it firmly. Rows give clone size only sometimes, using once, few, many, or a class for an expanded clone.

j_call v_call clone_size d_call cdr3_nt cdr3_aa
TRBJ2-1 TRBV4-3 . . TGCGCCAGCAGCCGGGAAGTAGCGGTCTACAATGAGCAGTTCTTC CASSREVAVYNEQFF
TRBJ1-5 TRBV28 . TRBD1 TGTGCCAGCACCCCGACAGGGTCTTATAGCAATCAGCCCCAGCATTTT CASTPTGSYSNQPQHF
TRBJ2-1 TRBV14 . TRBD1 TGTGCCAGCAAAAACAGGGGCTCAAGGAATGAGCAGTTCTTC CASKNRGSRNEQFF
TRBJ1-2 TRBV5-5 . . TGTGCCAGCAGCTTGTTAGCTAACTATGGCTACACCTTC CASSLLANYGYTF
TRBJ1-5 TRBV19 . . TGTGCCAGTAGTTCCCATTACAGGTACGAAATTCAGCCCCAGCATTTT CASSSHYRYEIQPQHF
TRBJ1-5 TRBV6-5 . . TGTGCCAGCAGCAAAACCCTTAGTCAGCCCCAGCATTTT CASSKTLSQPQHF
TRBJ2-7 TRBV29-1 . TRBD1 TGCAGCGTCTACACAGGGGGCTACGACGAGCAGTACTTC CSVYTGGYDEQYF
TRBJ2-7 TRBV4-2 few TRBD2 TGTGCCAGCAGCCAAGATCTATCTAGCGGGAGGGTCGAGCAGTACTTC CASSQDLSSGRVEQYF
TRBJ2-2 TRBV5-1 . TRBD1 TGCGCCAGCAGCTTGCACGGACAGGGGTCCGGGGAGCTGTTTTTT CASSLHGQGSGELFF
TRBJ1-1 TRBV3-1/TRBV3-2 . . TGTGCCAGCAGCCAGGACAGTATGAACACTGAAGCTTTCTTT CASSQDSMNTEAFF
TRBJ1-6 TRBV6-1 . . TGTGCCAGCAGTGAGGGAGGTCCGAATTCACCCCTCCACTTT CASSEGGPNSPLHF
TRBJ2-7 TRBV4-2 . TRBD1 TGTGCCAGCAGCCAATCGGGACAGGGGACGTACGAGCAGTACTTC CASSQSGQGTYEQYF
TRBJ2-2 TRBV6-5 . . TGTGCCAGCAGTTACACGGGCACCGGGGAGCTGTTTTTT CASSYTGTGELFF
TRBJ1-3 TRBV5-5 . . TGTGCCAGCAGCTCAGGACAATACTCTGGAAACACCATATATTTT CASSSGQYSGNTIYF
TRBJ2-7 TRBV7-3 . . TGTGCCAGCAGCTTGGGGGGATCGGCCTACGAGCAGTACTTC CASSLGGSAYEQYF
TRBJ2-5 TRBV27 . TRBD2 TGTGCCAGCAGTTTCCTTAGCGGGAGGGGCCAAGAGACCCAGTACTTC CASSFLSGRGQETQYF